The rows below give T cell receptor beta chains drawn from one sample of a study of OX40 agonist ivuxolimab in advanced cancers. The data were produced by immunoSEQ multiplex PCR, yet TCRdb's version contains in-frame clones alone and is incomplete. Of approximately 120,000 clones detected, about nine tenths appear once; the ten largest clones hold 0.65% to 0.9%. Sequencing was performed on CD4+ or CD8+ T cells sorted from blood, taken in a trial of the OX40 agonist ivuxolimab. The receptor set was obtained from an adult with an advanced solid tumor such as melanoma, head and neck, liver or kidney cancer. The CDR3 runs from the conserved cysteine through the conserved F or W. D genes are given only for firm matches. Where a row states a size, it is once, few, many or the class of an expanded clone; other rows omit it.

D,J,V,length,size,DNA,CDR3
.,TRBJ2-3,TRBV6-1,14,.,TGTGCCAGCATGGGGGGCGCTTCGCAAGATACGCAGTATTTT,CASMGGASQDTQYF
.,TRBJ1-1,TRBV7-3,16,.,TGTGCCAGCAGCCCTACCCATGAACTTTGGGGCACTGAAGCTTTCTTT,CASSPTHELWGTEAFF
.,TRBJ2-7,TRBV4-1,15,.,TGCGCCAGCAGCCAGACAGCGGGACAGCACTACGAGCAGTACTTC,CASSQTAGQHYEQYF
TRBD2,TRBJ2-2,TRBV5-6,16,.,TGTGCCAGCAGCTTGGGCTCGAGACTAGCTGCCGGGGAGCTGTTTTTT,CASSLGSRLAAGELFF
.,TRBJ2-6,TRBV7-9,16,.,TGTGCCTGGACTCCAGGTTCCCTCTCTGGGGCCAACGTCCTGACTTTC,CAWTPGSLSGANVLTF
.,TRBJ1-2,TRBV5-6,15,.,TGTGCCAGCAGCTTGCCCACAGGTATCCACTATGGCTACACCTTC,CASSLPTGIHYGYTF
.,TRBJ2-7,TRBV6-5,10,few,TGTGCCAGCGGTACAGGCGAGCAGTACTTC,CASGTGEQYF
TRBD1,TRBJ1-1,TRBV28,15,.,TGTGCCAGCAGCCCAGGGGGGGGCCGGAACACTGAAGCTTTCTTT,CASSPGGGRNTEAFF
TRBD1,TRBJ1-1,TRBV6-1,15,.,TGTGCCAGCAGTGCCAAGTTGACAGGGGGCACTGAAGCTTTCTTT,CASSAKLTGGTEAFF
TRBD2,TRBJ2-3,TRBV19,13,.,TGTGCCAGTAAAGCGGGAGTTACAGATACGCAGTATTTT,CASKAGVTDTQYF
.,TRBJ1-3,TRBV5-1,15,.,TGCGCCAGCAGCCCGCTGGGAGTAGCTGGAAACACCATATATTTT,CASSPLGVAGNTIYF
TRBD1,TRBJ1-1,TRBV15,15,few,TGTGCCACCAGCAGAGGGGACAGAATGAACACTGAAGCTTTCTTT,CATSRGDRMNTEAFF
TRBD2,TRBJ2-7,TRBV27,15,.,TGTGCCAGCAGTTTATCTCCTAGCGGGGCCTACGAGCAGTACTTC,CASSLSPSGAYEQYF
TRBD1,TRBJ1-5,TRBV28,16,.,TGTGCCAGCAGTTTATTCAACAGGGGGCTTAGTCAGCCCCAGCATTTT,CASSLFNRGLSQPQHF
TRBD2,TRBJ2-5,TRBV19,15,.,TGTGCCAGTAGTATTCTAGCGGGAGGGCGAGAGACCCAGTACTTC,CASSILAGGRETQYF
TRBD2,TRBJ2-5,TRBV7-3,14,.,TGTGCCAGCAGCTTAGGGGGAGGGCCCTCGGAGCAGTACTTC,CASSLGGGPSEQYF
.,TRBJ2-1,TRBV12-5,15,.,TGTGCTAGTGGTGAAAATAGCGCCCGCTACAATGAGCAGTTCTTC,CASGENSARYNEQFF
.,TRBJ2-2,TRBV29-1,12,.,TGCAGCGCCTCGACGAACACCGGGGAGCTGTTTTTT,CSASTNTGELFF
.,TRBJ2-1,TRBV19,13,.,TGTGCCAGTAGTAGACCTGATCGGGGTGAGCAGTTCTTC,CASSRPDRGEQFF
.,TRBJ2-5,TRBV30,13,.,TGTGCTTGGGGTCAGGGAGCGGTCGAGACCCAGTACTTC,CAWGQGAVETQYF
.,TRBJ2-1,TRBV19,16,.,TGTGCCAGTAGTCTACGGTGGGACGGAGGTAACAATGAGCAGTTCTTC,CASSLRWDGGNNEQFF
.,TRBJ2-2,TRBV4-2,12,.,TGTGCCAGCAGCCATGAGACCGGGGAGCTGTTTTTT,CASSHETGELFF
.,TRBJ1-5,TRBV19,15,.,TGTGCCAGTAGCCCGTGGGGGGGCGTGAATCAGCCCCAGCATTTT,CASSPWGGVNQPQHF
TRBD2,TRBJ2-7,TRBV5-1,16,.,TGCGCCAGCAGCTTGTTGGGGCAAGGAGCGGGAGACGAGCAGTACTTC,CASSLLGQGAGDEQYF
.,TRBJ2-1,TRBV7-2,12,.,TGTGCCAGCAGCTTCTATAACAATGAGCAGTTCTTC,CASSFYNNEQFF
.,TRBJ2-7,TRBV18,13,.,TGTGCCAGCTCACCTAGCGGATCCTACGAGCAGTACTTC,CASSPSGSYEQYF
TRBD1,TRBJ2-1,TRBV5-1,15,once,TGCGCCAGCAGCTTGTCGACAGGGAGCGGCGATGAGCAGTTCTTC,CASSLSTGSGDEQFF
TRBD1,TRBJ2-7,TRBV18,16,.,TGTGCCAGCTCACCTCAGGGGACAGGTGCCCTCTACGAGCAGTACTTC,CASSPQGTGALYEQYF
.,TRBJ2-3,TRBV28,15,.,TGTGCCAGCAGCCAGGGGTCGGCCGGCACAGATACGCAGTATTTT,CASSQGSAGTDTQYF
.,TRBJ1-6,TRBV9,16,.,TGTGCCAGCAGCGTTAGCTGGCAGACACGGGGGTCACCCCTCCACTTT,CASSVSWQTRGSPLHF
.,TRBJ2-5,TRBV15,12,.,TGTGCCACCAGCCCGGGGTGGGAGACCCAGTACTTC,CATSPGWETQYF
.,TRBJ2-3,TRBV18,15,.,TGTGCCAGCTCACCACGTGCACGATATACAGATACGCAGTATTTT,CASSPRARYTDTQYF
.,TRBJ1-5,TRBV7-9,14,.,TGTGCCAGCAGCTCCCACGCCGGGAATCAGCCCCAGCATTTT,CASSSHAGNQPQHF